These 10 T cell receptor beta chains came from one sample sequenced in a study of blood T cell repertoires in COVID-19. Clones were sequenced by immunoSEQ multiplex PCR, and TCRdb holds only the in-frame ones, with some missing. In the table there are about 45,000 clones, about 82% of which are singletons. Sequences were obtained from peripheral blood. The source is a man over 45 with active COVID-19.

This chain uses TRBV7-3 with TRBJ2-2, with 9 bases that match TRBD1. This CDR3 has 15 residues. The V segment lost 5 bases and the J segment 7 bases; nucleotides outside the gene matches: 8. In germline, CDR1 is SGHTA, CDR2 FQGTGA. The CDR3 DNA is TGTGCCAGCAGCCTGGACAGGGGAGGAGGCGGGGAGCTGTTTTTT. It encodes CASSLDRGGGGELFF.

The chain carries TRBV27 and TRBJ2-2, with 7 positions matching TRBD1. With V trimmed by 5 bases and J by 7 bases, 10 bases remained unmatched. CDR1 is MNHEY and CDR2 is SMNVEV in the germline V gene (reference sequence). The CDR3 sequence is 15 residues long. CDR3 residues: CASSVDRVLGGELFF. CDR3 bases: TGTGCCAGCAGTGTAGACAGGGTTCTAGGCGGGGAGCTGTTTTTT.

The chain uses TRBV5-1 and TRBJ1-2, with TRBD1 identical over 7 bases. The CDR3 has 13 amino acids. The germline V gene encodes CDR1 SGHRS and CDR2 YFSETQ. J gave up 4 bases and V 4 bases, and 4 bases lay outside the gene matches. CDR3 bases: TGCGCCAGCAGCCTGGGACAGCTCTATGGCTACACCTTC. Amino acid sequence: CASSLGQLYGYTF.

The chain couples TRBV7-9 to TRBJ2-4; a weak D match, TRBD2 (6 bases). Per germline, CDR1 SEHNR and CDR2 FQNEAQ (reference sequence). Trimming took 0 bases from V and 1 from J, leaving 7 bases between them. This CDR3 comprises 15 residues. This chain's CDR3 is CASSLAGGAKNIQYF. DNA of the CDR3: TGTGCCAGCAGCTTAGCCGGGGGTGCCAAAAACATTCAGTACTTC.

The rearrangement uses TRBV4-1 and TRBJ2-7; TRBD1 matches 9 bases. The germline V gene has CDR1 MGHRA and CDR2 YSYEKL. The CDR3 has 17 residues. With 0 bases clipped from V and 4 bases from J, the junction kept 10 bases outside the gene matches. CDR3 nucleotide sequence: TGCGCCAGCAGCCAAGATAGAGGGACAGGGTTAGGATACGAGCAGTACTTC. This sequence encodes CASSQDRGTGLGYEQYF.

The chain employs TRBV7-2 and TRBJ2-1, with D possibly TRBD1 on 6 matching bases. Per the germline V gene, CDR1 is SGHTA and CDR2 is FQGNSA. This CDR3 comprises 14 residues. The V end was cut by 5 bases, the J end by 7 bases, with 15 bases between. CDR3 coding DNA: TGTGCCAGCAGCCCCCCACAGGGTCGGAATGAGCAGTTCTTC. Translated: CASSPPQGRNEQFF.

This sequence joins TRBV11-3 and TRBJ1-4, with no clear D. The CDR3 length is 13 residues. V was trimmed by 5 bases and J by 8 bases, leaving 12 bases between them. The germline V gene encodes CDR1 SGHNT and CDR2 YENEEA. The CDR3 protein is CASSSGGREKLFF. The CDR3 bases are TGTGCCAGCAGCAGCGGTGGACGCGAAAAACTGTTTTTT.

The chain carries TRBV7-2 and TRBJ2-1; D is uncertain. V lost 3 bases, J lost 9 bases, and 6 bases lay in between. The CDR3 runs to 11 residues. Per germline, CDR1 SGHTA and CDR2 FQGNSA. The CDR3 DNA follows: TGTGCCAGCAGCTTCTATGTTGAGCAGTTCTTC. This encodes CASSFYVEQFF.

The rearrangement uses TRBV30 and TRBJ1-4; TRBD1 might be the D (6 bases). The CDR3 runs to 15 residues. The germline V and J ends were trimmed by 0 bases and 0 bases, with 8 bases remaining between them. The germline V gene encodes CDR1 GTSNPN and CDR2 SVGIG (reference sequence). This CDR3 reads CAWSVKGATNEKLFF. For the CDR3, the DNA is TGTGCCTGGAGTGTGAAGGGGGCAACTAATGAAAAACTGTTTTTT.

The V call is TRBV21-1, the J call TRBJ2-5; TRBD1 is the table's D call and was not checked against the DNA. TRBV21-1 is deemed a pseudogene. CDR3 length equals 13 residues. The CDR3 sequence is CASSKSGVETQYF. The CDR3 DNA reads TGTGCCAGCAGCAAATCAGGGGTAGAGACCCAGTACTTC.